This is a list of T cell receptor beta chains from one sample in a study of early T cells in non-severe SARS-CoV-2 infection. TCRdb reprocessed the 5' RACE reads with MiXCR, giving one entry per CDR3 protein. Here the sample spans around 89,000 distinct CDR3 sequences, around 15% being singletons. Sequencing used whole blood. These receptors were collected from an adult who was a healthcare worker with PCR-confirmed SARS-CoV-2 infection or an uninfected control (not recorded which). The CDR3 runs from the conserved cysteine through the conserved F or W. Fields, in order: J gene, clone size, D gene, V gene, CDR3 DNA, CDR3 protein. A D gene is named only where the DNA matches it firmly. Not every row has a clone size; where given, it reads once, few, many or a size class.

j_call: TRBJ2-5
clone_size: -
d_call: TRBD2
v_call: TRBV11-2
cdr3_nt: TGTGCCAGCAGCTTAAGGATAGCGGGGGCCGCACAAGAGACCCATTACTTC
cdr3_aa: CASSLRIAGAAQETHYF

j_call: TRBJ1-2
clone_size: many
d_call: -
v_call: TRBV12-3/TRBV12-4
cdr3_nt: TGTGCCAGCAGTTTAAGGTTATATGGCTACACCTTC
cdr3_aa: CASSLRLYGYTF

j_call: TRBJ1-2
clone_size: -
d_call: -
v_call: TRBV20-1
cdr3_nt: TGCAGTGCTCGCGCCCCTTCTAACTATGGCTACACCTTC
cdr3_aa: CSARAPSNYGYTF

j_call: TRBJ2-1
clone_size: -
d_call: -
v_call: TRBV7-2
cdr3_nt: TGTGCCAGCAGCTTATTCGCCCCGAATGAGCAGTTCTTC
cdr3_aa: CASSLFAPNEQFF

j_call: TRBJ1-1
clone_size: -
d_call: -
v_call: TRBV4-2
cdr3_nt: TGTGCCAGCAGCCGCACTGGACAGCCGAACACTGAAGCTTTCTTT
cdr3_aa: CASSRTGQPNTEAFF

j_call: TRBJ1-5
clone_size: -
d_call: -
v_call: TRBV24-1
cdr3_nt: TGTGCCACCAGTGCTACGGGGACCCGCAATCAGCCCCAGCATTTT
cdr3_aa: CATSATGTRNQPQHF

j_call: TRBJ2-5
clone_size: many
d_call: -
v_call: TRBV11-2
cdr3_nt: TGTGCCAGCAGCTTAGTGTCCGGACGAGGGGTGGAGACCCAGTACTTC
cdr3_aa: CASSLVSGRGVETQYF

j_call: TRBJ1-5
clone_size: few
d_call: -
v_call: TRBV12-3/TRBV12-4
cdr3_nt: TGTGCCAGCAGTTTATTGGGGGGCAATCAGCCCCAGCATTTT
cdr3_aa: CASSLLGGNQPQHF

j_call: TRBJ1-2
clone_size: -
d_call: -
v_call: TRBV7-7
cdr3_nt: TGTGCCAGCAGCTTGACAGACGGGGCAGGGGACAACTATGGCTACACCTTC
cdr3_aa: CASSLTDGAGDNYGYTF

j_call: TRBJ1-6
clone_size: many
d_call: TRBD1
v_call: TRBV27
cdr3_nt: TGTGCCAGCAGTCCCCCCGGGACAGGGGATTCACCCCTCCACTTT
cdr3_aa: CASSPPGTGDSPLHF

j_call: TRBJ1-2
clone_size: many
d_call: -
v_call: TRBV20-1
cdr3_nt: TGCAGTGCTAGAGATCCGGACTTACCTACCCCCTATGGCTACACCTTC
cdr3_aa: CSARDPDLPTPYGYTF

j_call: TRBJ2-3
clone_size: many
d_call: TRBD2
v_call: TRBV11-2
cdr3_nt: TGTGCCAGCAGCCCAGGACTAGCGGGGGATGATACGCAGTATTTT
cdr3_aa: CASSPGLAGDDTQYF

j_call: TRBJ2-1
clone_size: many
d_call: -
v_call: TRBV7-2
cdr3_nt: TGTGCCAGCAGCTTATATGCGCCCCCAGACCCTCAGGACAATGAGCAGTTCTTC
cdr3_aa: CASSLYAPPDPQDNEQFF

j_call: TRBJ1-5
clone_size: few
d_call: -
v_call: TRBV2
cdr3_nt: TGTGCCAGCAGTGGACCCGGGACCCGGGCAGGGGAGCCCCAGCATTTT
cdr3_aa: CASSGPGTRAGEPQHF

j_call: TRBJ2-3
clone_size: -
d_call: TRBD1
v_call: TRBV2
cdr3_nt: TGTGCCAGCAGTGAAAACAGGGGCAGGGGTACGCAGTATTTT
cdr3_aa: CASSENRGRGTQYF

j_call: TRBJ2-2
clone_size: -
d_call: -
v_call: TRBV12-3/TRBV12-4
cdr3_nt: TGTGCCAGCAGTTTAATCGAGACTAGTCGGTCCGGGGAGCTGTTTTTT
cdr3_aa: CASSLIETSRSGELFF

j_call: TRBJ1-5
clone_size: few
d_call: -
v_call: TRBV5-4
cdr3_nt: TGTGCCAGCAGCTTGGGAGGGGTCAATCAGCCCCAGCATTTT
cdr3_aa: CASSLGGVNQPQHF

j_call: TRBJ1-3
clone_size: few
d_call: -
v_call: TRBV4-1
cdr3_nt: TGCGCCAGCAGCCAAGATCCGACGGTTGTCTCTGAAAACACCATATATTTT
cdr3_aa: CASSQDPTVVSENTIYF

j_call: TRBJ1-1
clone_size: -
d_call: -
v_call: TRBV7-3
cdr3_nt: TGTGCCAGCAGCTCGGGACGGCCGCCCACTGAAGCTTTCTTT
cdr3_aa: CASSSGRPPTEAFF

j_call: TRBJ2-1
clone_size: -
d_call: TRBD1
v_call: TRBV2
cdr3_nt: TGTGCCAGCAGCGGACAGGGACTCTCGGGCAATGAGCAGTTCTTC
cdr3_aa: CASSGQGLSGNEQFF

j_call: TRBJ2-2
clone_size: -
d_call: TRBD1
v_call: TRBV9
cdr3_nt: TGTGCCAGCAGCCCACAGGGGTTTCACACCGGGGAGCTGTTTTTT
cdr3_aa: CASSPQGFHTGELFF

j_call: TRBJ1-6
clone_size: -
d_call: -
v_call: TRBV14
cdr3_nt: TGTGCCAGCAGCTTCACAAGAGATTCACCCCTCCACTTT
cdr3_aa: CASSFTRDSPLHF

j_call: TRBJ2-1
clone_size: few
d_call: -
v_call: TRBV9
cdr3_nt: TGTGCCAGCAGCGTAGCTAAGGATGAGCAGTTCTTC
cdr3_aa: CASSVAKDEQFF

j_call: TRBJ1-5
clone_size: few
d_call: -
v_call: TRBV19
cdr3_nt: TGTGCCAGTAGGCCGCGGGGAGCGAGCAATCAGCCCCAGCATTTT
cdr3_aa: CASRPRGASNQPQHF

j_call: TRBJ2-3
clone_size: few
d_call: TRBD1
v_call: TRBV5-1
cdr3_nt: TGCGCCAGCAGCTTACCTACCGGGACAGGGGGCGAGGATACGCAGTATTTT
cdr3_aa: CASSLPTGTGGEDTQYF

j_call: TRBJ2-3
clone_size: -
d_call: TRBD2
v_call: TRBV5-4
cdr3_nt: TGTGCCAGCAGCTTGGAACTAGCGGGGGGAGCGGATACGCAGTATTTT
cdr3_aa: CASSLELAGGADTQYF

j_call: TRBJ2-2
clone_size: many
d_call: -
v_call: TRBV5-4
cdr3_nt: TGTGCCAGCAGCTTGGTCCCGACCGGGGAGCTGTTTTTT
cdr3_aa: CASSLVPTGELFF

j_call: TRBJ1-3
clone_size: -
d_call: TRBD1
v_call: TRBV7-3
cdr3_nt: TGTGCCAGCAGCACCCAGGGGGCGACTGGAAACACCATATATTTT
cdr3_aa: CASSTQGATGNTIYF

j_call: TRBJ2-2
clone_size: -
d_call: -
v_call: TRBV6-4
cdr3_nt: TGTGCCAGCAGGACAGGGAACACCGGGGAGCTGTTTTTT
cdr3_aa: CASRTGNTGELFF

j_call: TRBJ2-1
clone_size: few
d_call: -
v_call: TRBV12-3/TRBV12-4
cdr3_nt: TGTGCCAGCAGTACCGGTATTAGCAATGAGCAGTTCTTC
cdr3_aa: CASSTGISNEQFF

j_call: TRBJ2-1
clone_size: many
d_call: TRBD1
v_call: TRBV5-1
cdr3_nt: TGCGCCAGCAGCCCCCTCAGGGGGTCCTACAATGAGCAGTTCTTC
cdr3_aa: CASSPLRGSYNEQFF

j_call: TRBJ2-5
clone_size: few
d_call: -
v_call: TRBV24-1
cdr3_nt: TGTGCCACCAGTGATTTTCAACAGGGCCGAGAGACCCAGTACTTC
cdr3_aa: CATSDFQQGRETQYF

j_call: TRBJ2-5
clone_size: -
d_call: -
v_call: TRBV24-1
cdr3_nt: TGTGCCACCAGTGATTTGTCGGGACAGCGGGGCCAAGAGACCCAGTACTTC
cdr3_aa: CATSDLSGQRGQETQYF

j_call: TRBJ2-1
clone_size: few
d_call: TRBD2
v_call: TRBV2
cdr3_nt: TGTGCCAGCAGTGAACTAGCGGGGGCCGTCTACAATGAGCAGTTCTTC
cdr3_aa: CASSELAGAVYNEQFF

j_call: TRBJ2-3
clone_size: -
d_call: -
v_call: TRBV9
cdr3_nt: TGTGCCAGCAGCGTAGGGGGGTCGTCTAGCACAGATACGCAGTATTTT
cdr3_aa: CASSVGGSSSTDTQYF

j_call: TRBJ1-1
clone_size: -
d_call: -
v_call: TRBV12-3/TRBV12-4
cdr3_nt: TGTGCCAGCAGTCGCGCTGATTCCACTGAAGCTTTCTTT
cdr3_aa: CASSRADSTEAFF

j_call: TRBJ1-1
clone_size: many
d_call: -
v_call: TRBV5-1
cdr3_nt: TGCGCCAGCAGCTTGGGAGGGGCGAATGAAGCTTTCTTT
cdr3_aa: CASSLGGANEAFF

j_call: TRBJ2-5
clone_size: few
d_call: -
v_call: TRBV5-1
cdr3_nt: TGCGCCAGCAGCTCAATACCCGGAGAGACCCAGTACTTC
cdr3_aa: CASSSIPGETQYF

j_call: TRBJ1-5
clone_size: -
d_call: -
v_call: TRBV12-3/TRBV12-4
cdr3_nt: TGTGCCAGCAGCCACCGGGGGCCCCAGCATTTT
cdr3_aa: CASSHRGPQHF

j_call: TRBJ2-5
clone_size: -
d_call: TRBD1
v_call: TRBV10-3
cdr3_nt: TGTGCCATCAGGGGACAGGGCGAGACCCAGTACTTC
cdr3_aa: CAIRGQGETQYF

j_call: TRBJ2-5
clone_size: -
d_call: -
v_call: TRBV5-1
cdr3_nt: TGCGCCAGCAGCTTGGTCCTGGGGAGTAGAGAGACCCAGTACTTC
cdr3_aa: CASSLVLGSRETQYF

j_call: TRBJ2-3
clone_size: -
d_call: -
v_call: TRBV28
cdr3_nt: TGTGCCAGCAGTTTGGTCGGAAGCACAGATACGCAGTATTTT
cdr3_aa: CASSLVGSTDTQYF

j_call: TRBJ2-3
clone_size: few
d_call: TRBD2
v_call: TRBV11-2
cdr3_nt: TGTGCCAGCAGCTTATTAGGCGGGGGGGCCGTGGCGCAGTATTTT
cdr3_aa: CASSLLGGGAVAQYF

j_call: TRBJ1-1
clone_size: -
d_call: -
v_call: TRBV5-4
cdr3_nt: TGTGCCAGCAGCTTTTTCAGGGGCTTGAACACTGAAGCTTTCTTT
cdr3_aa: CASSFFRGLNTEAFF

j_call: TRBJ1-5
clone_size: many
d_call: -
v_call: TRBV20-1
cdr3_nt: TGCAGTGCCACCCCCGACTCGAGCAATCAGCCCCAGCATTTT
cdr3_aa: CSATPDSSNQPQHF

j_call: TRBJ2-1
clone_size: many
d_call: -
v_call: TRBV10-3
cdr3_nt: TGTGCCATCAGTGAGTCGACCCTCTACAATGAGCAGTTCTTC
cdr3_aa: CAISESTLYNEQFF

j_call: TRBJ2-1
clone_size: many
d_call: -
v_call: TRBV5-1
cdr3_nt: TGCGCCAGCAGCTGGACGTCAGGGGGGTCCTACAATGAGCAGTTCTTC
cdr3_aa: CASSWTSGGSYNEQFF

j_call: TRBJ1-2
clone_size: -
d_call: -
v_call: TRBV6-1
cdr3_nt: TGTGCCAGCAGTGAGGGTCAGGGAATTGGAGGCTACACCTTC
cdr3_aa: CASSEGQGIGGYTF

j_call: TRBJ2-5
clone_size: few
d_call: TRBD2
v_call: TRBV10-3
cdr3_nt: TGTGCCACCGAAGACGGATTGACTAGCCCTAACCAAGAGACCCAGTACTTC
cdr3_aa: CATEDGLTSPNQETQYF

j_call: TRBJ1-4
clone_size: -
d_call: -
v_call: TRBV5-6
cdr3_nt: TGTGCCAGCAGAGCTTGGGGGGGCTGTTCAACTAATGAAAAACTGTTTTTT
cdr3_aa: CASRAWGGCSTNEKLFF

j_call: TRBJ2-3
clone_size: few
d_call: -
v_call: TRBV19
cdr3_nt: TGTGCCAGTATCGACTTGGGAGCAGATACGCAGTATTTT
cdr3_aa: CASIDLGADTQYF

j_call: TRBJ1-4
clone_size: -
d_call: -
v_call: TRBV5-5
cdr3_nt: TGTGCCAGCAGCTTGATGCGGGAGCTTCATGAAAAACTGTTTTTT
cdr3_aa: CASSLMRELHEKLFF